This TCR beta chain was identified during a study of neurological immune-mediated disorders. TCRdb ran MiXCR on the 5' RACE reads and lists one entry per CDR3 protein. The table lists approximately 66,000 distinct CDR3 sequences, almost 3.5% of them singletons. 2 million unsorted PBMCs were stored in RNAlater at -80 °C before RNA extraction. This clonotype was observed many times. Antigen unknown. Findings of the study overall: TCR clonal expansion peaked in HTLV-1-associated myelopathy patients and was lowest in multiple sclerosis patients.

This CDR3 has 18 amino acids. The germline V gene has CDR1 SNHLY and CDR2 FYNNEI. Trimming took 4 bases from V and 1 from J; bases not matched to a gene: 13. The sequencing sample was made of PBMCs. The receptor comes from a man aged 35-49 years with multiple sclerosis. The gene calls are TRBV2 and TRBJ2-1, with 7 bases identical to TRBD1. CDR3 residues: CASSGSSSWGQSYNEQFF. The CDR3 DNA reads as TGTGCCAGCAGTGGGTCATCTTCGTGGGGACAGTCCTACAATGAGCAGTTCTTC.